The 20 T cell receptor beta chains below come from one sample, sequenced in a study of OX40 agonist ivuxolimab in advanced cancers. Sequencing was performed with immunoSEQ multiplex PCR; in TCRdb, only in-frame clones are kept and a portion is missing. The sample includes approximately 74,000 clones, roughly 92% of them seen just once. The specimen comprised CD4+ or CD8+ T cells sorted from blood, sampled in a trial of the OX40 agonist ivuxolimab. These TCRs come from an adult with an advanced solid tumor such as melanoma, head and neck, liver or kidney cancer.

The chain links TRBV28 to TRBJ2-7; 7 bases match TRBD2. This CDR3 region has 17 residues. Germline trimming cut 6 bases from V and 2 bases from J; bases unmatched to any gene: 16. From germline, CDR1 is MDHEN and CDR2 SYDVKM. CDR3 nucleotide sequence: TGTGCCAGCAGCCATGGACTAGACAATCCCCGGACCTACGAGCAGTACTTC. This encodes CASSHGLDNPRTYEQYF.

The chain links TRBV6-5 to TRBJ2-7, with 7 bases identical to TRBD2. CDR3 length: 15 residues. Germline V gives CDR1 MNHEY, CDR2 SVGAGI. V was pared by 6 bases and J by 5 bases, with 13 bases of the junction left unmatched. The CDR3 sequence is CASSPPWGGPNEQYF. CDR3 DNA: TGTGCCAGCAGCCCCCCCTGGGGAGGGCCGAACGAGCAGTACTTC.

The V and J genes are TRBV9 and TRBJ2-7, with 7 nucleotides matching TRBD2. Per the germline V gene, CDR1 is SGDLS and CDR2 is YYNGEE. CDR3 length: 16 residues. Trimming removed 0 bases from V and 0 bases from J; junction bases left unmatched: 6. In DNA form, the CDR3 reads TGTGCCAGCAGCGTAGGGGAGGGAGGGACCTCCTACGAGCAGTACTTC. It encodes CASSVGEGGTSYEQYF.

The DNA for the CDR3 is TGTGCCAGCAGCACAACCCGGATGGGGACCCAGTACTTC. Amino acids: CASSTTRMGTQYF. This sequence joins TRBV7-9 and TRBJ2-5; D not resolved. Trimming took off 5 bases at V and 7 bases at J, with 14 bases between the two ends. The CDR3 loop spans 13 amino acids. Looked up from germline, CDR1 is SEHNR and CDR2 is FQNEAQ (reference sequence).

The chain recombines TRBV21-1 with TRBJ2-2. TRBV21-1 is classified as a pseudogene. CDR3 length: 17 amino acids. CDR3 bases: TGTGCCAGCAGTACAAGACACGAGGTGAGACACACCGGGGAGCTGTTTTTT. This sequence encodes CASSTRHEVRHTGELFF.

This sequence joins TRBV19 and TRBJ1-1; weak D call: TRBD1 (5 bases). The CDR3 extends over 14 amino acids. V was shortened by 3 bases and J by 1 base, with 9 bases between the two germline ends. Germline-derived CDR1 and CDR2 are LNHDA and SQIVND (reference sequence). CDR3 DNA: TGTGCCAGTAGTATTTCGGGGGGGAACACTGAAGCTTTCTTT. This encodes CASSISGGNTEAFF.

This chain links TRBV19 with TRBJ2-2; TRBD2 aligns across 10 bases. CDR1 and CDR2 from the germline V gene are LNHDA and SQIVND (reference sequence). The CDR3 totals 15 residues. V trimming: 3 bases; J trimming: 5 bases; junction bases outside the gene matches: 3. Here the CDR3 reads CASSIIAGGTGELFF. In DNA form, the CDR3 reads TGTGCCAGTAGTATCATAGCGGGAGGAACCGGGGAGCTGTTTTTT.

V gene TRBV7-6 combines with J gene TRBJ1-3; D ambiguous. This CDR3 spans 12 amino acids. Germline V lookup: CDR1 SGHVS, CDR2 FNYEAQ. Trimming removed 1 base from V and 7 bases from J, with 5 bases in between. The DNA of the CDR3 is TGTGCCAGCAGCTTAGACGGGAACACCATATATTTT. This gives the protein CASSLDGNTIYF.

The chain couples TRBV5-5 to TRBJ1-5; TRBD1 matches 10 bases. J lost 1 base, V lost 4 bases, and 2 bases had no gene match. The CDR3 runs to 15 residues. The germline V gene has CDR1 SGHKS and CDR2 YYEKEE (reference sequence). This chain's CDR3 is CASSKDRGSNQPQHF. CDR3 coding DNA: TGTGCCAGCAGCAAGGACAGGGGGAGCAATCAGCCCCAGCATTTT.

The rearrangement joins TRBV29-1 to TRBJ1-5, with D uncertain. The CDR3 totals 12 residues. Germline-derived CDR1 and CDR2 are SQVTM and ANQGSEA. Deletions cut 7 bases from V and 3 bases from J, with 10 bases between. The CDR3 loop is CSAREPNQPQHF. CDR3 DNA: TGCAGCGCTAGGGAGCCCAATCAGCCCCAGCATTTT.

The chain joins TRBV14 to TRBJ1-5; D may be TRBD1 (5 bases). The CDR3 covers 14 residues. Germline lookup yields CDR1 SGHDN and CDR2 FVKESK. The V end lost 4 bases, the J end lost 6 bases, and 13 bases lay between the germline ends. CDR3 DNA sequence: TGTGCCAGCAGCCCTGCAGGGCGCGGTCAGCCCCAGCATTTT. Translated: CASSPAGRGQPQHF.

V usage is TRBV29-1 and J usage is TRBJ2-1; D may be TRBD1 or TRBD2 (5 bases each). V gave up 5 bases and J gave up 2 bases, with 13 bases separating them. The CDR3 is 14 amino acids. From germline, CDR1 is SQVTM and CDR2 ANQGSEA. This CDR3 is CSVHHTGPYNEQFF. CDR3 nucleotides: TGCAGCGTTCACCATACGGGACCCTACAATGAGCAGTTCTTC.

The chain couples TRBV19 to TRBJ2-1; tentatively, D is TRBD2 (6 bases). CDR3 length: 18 amino acids. Germline V gene lookup returns CDR1 LNHDA and CDR2 SQIVND (reference sequence). V gave up 1 base and J gave up 4 bases, with 20 bases separating them. CDR3 DNA sequence: TGTGCCAGTAGTATAGTAATCCAGTTGGCGGGGTCTTACAATGAGCAGTTCTTC. Translating it yields CASSIVIQLAGSYNEQFF.

This clone appeared a single time. The chain links TRBV19 to TRBJ2-5; tentative D call: TRBD2 (5 bases). V lost 7 bases and J lost 5, with 14 bases in between. Per germline, CDR1 LNHDA and CDR2 SQIVND (reference sequence). The CDR3 spans 13 residues. The CDR3 nucleotides read TGTGCCAGTAACAAAGGACGAGGGGAGACCCAGTACTTC. It is translated as CASNKGRGETQYF.

J is TRBJ2-2 and V is TRBV2, with a weak D call TRBD1 (5 bases). The CDR3 has 14 amino acids. V dropped 4 bases and J dropped 4 bases, with 10 bases sitting between them. Germline CDR1 reads SNHLY; CDR2 reads FYNNEI. The CDR3 spells CASSVDQGTGELFF. DNA for the CDR3: TGTGCCAGCAGTGTGGACCAGGGCACCGGGGAGCTGTTTTTT.

The CDR3, as DNA: TGCGCCAGCCACGGGACTAGCGGGACCTCTTGGGGGAATGAGCAGTTCTTC. Residues: CASHGTSGTSWGNEQFF. This sequence joins TRBV5-1 and TRBJ2-1; 13 bases line up with TRBD2. Germline V gene sequence: CDR1 SGHRS, CDR2 YFSETQ. V lost 7 bases, J lost 7 bases, and 14 bases stayed unmatched. CDR3 length: 17 amino acids.

This chain joins TRBV6-1 and TRBJ1-2, with D perhaps TRBD1 (6 bases). This CDR3 spans 15 amino acids. Trimming stripped 0 bases from V and 4 bases from J, with 12 bases between. Germline V CDR1 and CDR2: MNHNS, SASEGT. The CDR3 coding sequence is TGTGCCAGCAGTGAAGCGGGGGGGCTGCTCTATGGCTACACCTTC. Translating it yields CASSEAGGLLYGYTF.

The V call is TRBV19, the J call TRBJ2-7; D possibly corresponds to TRBD1 (6 bases). The germline V gene has CDR1 LNHDA and CDR2 SQIVND (reference sequence). Between the trimmed V and J ends, which lost 4 bases and 2 bases, there was a span of 15 bases. CDR3 length equals 15 residues. CDR3 DNA: TGTGCCAGTAGTAAAAAGGGCAGGGGCCCCTACGAGCAGTACTTC. Its protein product is CASSKKGRGPYEQYF.

The rearrangement joins TRBV5-4 to TRBJ2-1; 7 bases match TRBD2. V trimming: 4 bases; J trimming: 0 bases; junction bases outside the gene matches: 7. This CDR3 is 16 amino acids long. Germline V gene sequence: CDR1 SGHNT, CDR2 YYREEE (reference sequence). The CDR3 here is CASSRSSGSSYNEQFF. The CDR3 DNA sequence: TGTGCCAGCAGCCGATCTAGCGGAAGCTCCTACAATGAGCAGTTCTTC.

The chain employs TRBV7-8 and TRBJ2-1, with D hard to call. Trimming took off 8 bases at V and 0 bases at J, with 11 bases between the two ends. This CDR3 spans 14 amino acids. The germline V gene has CDR1 SGHVS and CDR2 FQNEAQ. The CDR3 protein is CASGFTSSYNEQFF. CDR3 nucleotide sequence: TGTGCCAGCGGATTTACGAGCTCCTACAATGAGCAGTTCTTC.